The source of this T cell receptor beta chain is a study of T cells in women clearing cervical HPV infection (dated 2018 in TCRdb). Notes on the research overall: The cases were about two dozen women with histologically confirmed HPV16-related CIN3 or worse, and 2 of those women had invasive cancers. Cases had a median age of around 32 years compared with 37 to 45 for controls, and baseline characteristics showed no significant differences between the groups. Nested within Costa Rica's Guanacaste HPV Natural History Study, an exploratory proof-of-principle case-control study compared TCR repertoires across cervical HPV16 outcomes. Controls were around 24 women whose single incident HPV16 infection cleared within 12 months without precancer or cancer developing. The parent cohort enrolled 9,500 to 12,000 women aged 18 or older in Guanacaste, Costa Rica, in about 1993 to 1994 and followed the women for less than nine years. Since only a few of the women had HLA typing available, the possibility that HLA type was acting as a confounder could not be ruled out. As quality controls, five blinded duplicates were added to each group, bringing the total to roughly 60 samples made up of some 50 participants and some ten replicates. Cases and controls were matched on year of sample collection and on age within five years. Case blood was taken at the visit when the lesion was first identified, whereas control blood was taken when infection was no longer detected. Among cases, blood sampling occurred a median of 149 days after lesion detection, with an interquartile range of roughly 85 to 210 days.

With respect to this clone: Its antigen is not yet known. The read ends 3 residues shy of where the CDR3 ends; the end is completed using the germline J gene.

TCR beta CDR3 regions were amplified by multiplex PCR using the immunoSEQ assay from an average of roughly 1,100 ng genomic DNA per sample. Primer bias was corrected in the assay by using a complete synthetic TCR repertoire to establish an amplification baseline. The amplicons were sequenced on the Illumina platform. As for the original processing: Sequences were error-corrected by clustering with frequency ratios and a modified nearest-neighbor algorithm and were then analyzed in the immunoSEQ Analyzer with IMGT gene definitions. At each rarefaction depth, TCR richness and evenness were averaged across 20 rarefaction repeats, and any sample with fewer sequences than the depth was left out. Relative abundances of V, D and J genes were compared between groups using Wilcoxon rank sum tests, with FDR correction applied. For the blinded duplicates, the intraclass correlation was 90% to 97% for TCR richness and averaged approximately 76% across about 66 gene segments. In TCRdb, the immuneACCESS table is reduced to in-frame sequences with V and J assigned. These tables do not hold every clone; where another copy was compared, an unresolved V gene accounts for under half, and the others remain unexplained. The V and J calls and clone size were taken over from that table, and D and trimming were inferred from the DNA. The sample's records list 20,000 to 25,000 clones. The biggest ten clones account for more than 5% of the sample.

Every participant had a single incident cervical HPV16 infection, and women with prevalent HPV16 infections were excluded. Cervical HPV DNA was detected by MY09/MY11 PCR, and genotyping was performed by dot-blot hybridization. Under 19 mL of heparinized blood were centrifuged, and the buffy coat was aliquoted, frozen at -30°C, then stored at -80°C. QIAGEN kits were used to extract genomic DNA from the buffy coat specimens. The investigation overall reported the following: Because the number of T cells in each sample was unknown, differences in richness could reflect differing T-cell content rather than repertoire biology. By combining richness with V gene abundances, random forest classifiers separated cases from controls with an estimated AUC of 0.75 to 0.9. The cross-sectional design could not show whether the associations came before the infection or were a result of it, and neither effector/memory subsets nor HPV-specific T cells were isolated. Across sequencing depths, CIN3+ cases showed significantly higher TCR repertoire richness than controls, but evenness did not differ between the groups. Cases had lower TRBV6-7 relative abundance than controls (about 0.099% versus 0.16%; Bonferroni P = 0.0008).

The CDR3 runs 14 amino acids, cysteine and phenylalanine included. Sequencing covers 33 bases of the CDR3, shown here with the frame starting at base 1. Clipping removes 6 bases from V and 5 bases from J, with 7 as the unmatched junction base count. The germline V gene sets CDR1 to SNHLY and CDR2 to FYNNEI. The sequencing sample was made of blood buffy coat. Recombination joined TRBV2 with TRBJ2-5; 9 central bases correspond to TRBD1. The origin of this receptor is a woman between 18 and 75 years old with a cervical HPV16 infection that either progressed to CIN3+ or cleared (not recorded which). The CDR3 bases that were read are TGTGCCAGCAGGATAGGGACAGGGAGGGAGACC. This gives the protein CASRIGTGRET. The full CDR3 protein is CASRIGTGRETQYF.